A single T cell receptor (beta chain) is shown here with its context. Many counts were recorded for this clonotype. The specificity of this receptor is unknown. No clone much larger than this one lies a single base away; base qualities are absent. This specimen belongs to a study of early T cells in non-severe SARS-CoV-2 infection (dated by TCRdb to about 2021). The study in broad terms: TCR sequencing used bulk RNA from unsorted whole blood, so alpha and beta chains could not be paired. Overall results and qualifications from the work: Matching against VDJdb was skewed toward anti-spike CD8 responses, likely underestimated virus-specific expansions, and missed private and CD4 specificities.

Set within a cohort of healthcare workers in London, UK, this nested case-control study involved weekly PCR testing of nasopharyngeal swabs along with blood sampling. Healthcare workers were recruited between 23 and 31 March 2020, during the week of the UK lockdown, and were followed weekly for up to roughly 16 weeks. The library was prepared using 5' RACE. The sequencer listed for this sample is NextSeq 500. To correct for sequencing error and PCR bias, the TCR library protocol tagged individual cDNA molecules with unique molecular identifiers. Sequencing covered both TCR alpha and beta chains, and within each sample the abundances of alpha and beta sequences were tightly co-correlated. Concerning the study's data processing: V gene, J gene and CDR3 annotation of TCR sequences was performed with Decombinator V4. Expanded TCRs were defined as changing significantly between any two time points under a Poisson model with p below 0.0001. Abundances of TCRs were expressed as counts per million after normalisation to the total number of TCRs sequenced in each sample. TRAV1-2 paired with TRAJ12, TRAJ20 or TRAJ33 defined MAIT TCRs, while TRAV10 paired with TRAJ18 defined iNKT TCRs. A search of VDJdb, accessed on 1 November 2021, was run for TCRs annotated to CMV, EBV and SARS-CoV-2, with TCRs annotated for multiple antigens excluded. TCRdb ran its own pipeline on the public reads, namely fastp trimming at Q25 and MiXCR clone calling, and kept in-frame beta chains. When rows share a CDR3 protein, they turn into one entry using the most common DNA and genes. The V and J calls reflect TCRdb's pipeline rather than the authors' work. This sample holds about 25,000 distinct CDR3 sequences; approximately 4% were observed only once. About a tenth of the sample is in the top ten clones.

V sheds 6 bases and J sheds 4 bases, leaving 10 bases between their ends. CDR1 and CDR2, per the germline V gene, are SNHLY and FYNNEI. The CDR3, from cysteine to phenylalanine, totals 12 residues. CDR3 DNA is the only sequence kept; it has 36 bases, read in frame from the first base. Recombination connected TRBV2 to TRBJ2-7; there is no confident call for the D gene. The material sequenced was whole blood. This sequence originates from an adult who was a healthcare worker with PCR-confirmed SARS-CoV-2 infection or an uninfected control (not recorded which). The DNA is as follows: TGTGCCAGCAGAGCCACCGCATACGAGCAGTACTTC. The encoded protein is CASRATAYEQYF.